This record looks at one T cell receptor (beta chain) sequence and its context. The data were taken from a study of blood T cell repertoires in COVID-19. V lost 0 bases and J lost 4, with 9 bases in between. The CDR3 totals 14 residues. Germline V gene lookup returns CDR1 LGHDT and CDR2 YNNKEL (reference sequence). TCRdb's table, derived via immunoSEQ multiplex PCR, lists solely in-frame clones and lacks some. The sample consists of fewer than 250,000 clones, 88% of them appearing once. This chain connects TRBV3-1 (or the pseudogene TRBV3-2) to TRBJ1-2; D perhaps matches TRBD1 (5 bases). Sequenced input: PBMCs or T cells enriched from blood (not recorded which). The sequence was collected from a woman aged 50 to 60 with acute COVID-19. Written as DNA, the CDR3 is TGTGCCAGCAGCCAAGAGGCAGGGATCTATGGCTACACCTTC. This encodes CASSQEAGIYGYTF.